These 14 T cell receptor beta chains came from one sample sequenced in a study of T-cell memory formation after mild COVID-19. From the 5' RACE reads, TCRdb called clonotypes with MiXCR, one entry per CDR3 protein. The data show approximately 560,000 distinct CDR3 sequences, 15% to 20% seen once. Specimen: PBMCs or a T cell subset sorted from them (not recorded which). These receptors were collected from an adult woman who had mild COVID-19 (a few samples of this study predate the infection). Cell type and time point are not known.

The rearrangement links TRBV24-1 to TRBJ2-1, with a possible D match to TRBD2 (6 bases). Germline-derived CDR1 and CDR2 are KGHDR and SFDVKD. The ends were cut back, 7 bases at V and 1 base at J, with 16 bases in the middle. The CDR3 covers 16 residues. DNA for the CDR3: TGTGCCACCAGGGGGTGGGGCGGGGATTCCTACAATGAGCAGTTCTTC. As protein: CATRGWGGDSYNEQFF.

This clonotype has only a few counts. The chain is built from TRBV10-3 and TRBJ1-2, with D unresolved. V lost 3 bases, J lost 7 bases, and 9 bases lay in between. Germline V gene lookup returns CDR1 ENHRY and CDR2 SYGVKD. This CDR3 has 12 residues. The CDR3 DNA reads as TGTGCCATCAGTGATAAGGGATTTGGCTACACCTTC. It encodes CAISDKGFGYTF.

V is TRBV20-1 and J is TRBJ1-5; perhaps TRBD1 as D (6 bases). V shed 1 base and J shed 5 bases, with 18 bases lying between them. Germline CDR1 and CDR2: DFQATT and SNEGSKA (reference sequence). This CDR3 contains 16 residues. The CDR3 DNA reads TGCAGTGCTAGAGGAAAACAGGGCGCAGAAGATCAGCCCCAGCATTTT. Its protein is CSARGKQGAEDQPQHF.

This rearrangement joins TRBV20-1 to TRBJ2-7, with a tentative D call TRBD1 (6 bases). From germline, CDR1 is DFQATT and CDR2 SNEGSKA (reference sequence). The V end was cut by 5 bases, the J end by 8 bases, with 31 bases between. The CDR3 runs to 17 residues. DNA for the CDR3: TGCAGTGCTGCCCTCCGGGGCAGGGGCAGAGGAGATGGACAGCAGTACTTC. This translates into CSAALRGRGRGDGQQYF.

At least ten counts were recorded for this clonotype. The chain recombines TRBV6-6 with TRBJ1-2; TRBD1 matches 10 bases. The ends lost 8 bases at V and 3 bases at J; junction bases unmatched: 3. This CDR3 has 13 amino acids. CDR1 and CDR2 from the germline V gene are MNHNY and SVGAGI (reference sequence). In DNA, the CDR3 is TGTGCCAGCGAGGACAGGGGGGACTATGGCTACACCTTC. Translating it yields CASEDRGDYGYTF.

This clonotype was seen a few times. The chain is built from TRBV27 and TRBJ2-7; a weak D match, TRBD1 (6 bases). Germline-derived CDR1 and CDR2 are MNHEY and SMNVEV (reference sequence). The CDR3 length is 13 residues. Deletions cut 5 bases from V and 6 bases from J, with 14 bases between. The CDR3 DNA is TGTGCCAGCAGTCCGGGGACAATTACCGAGCAGTACTTC. Translating it yields CASSPGTITEQYF.

The rearrangement uses TRBV24-1 and TRBJ2-5; no clear D gene. CDR1 KGHDR and CDR2 SFDVKD come from the germline V gene. The CDR3 runs 15 residues. Trimming cost V 4 bases and J 1 base, with 12 bases left between them. The chain's CDR3 is CATSDSKDAQETQYF. CDR3 nucleotides: TGTGCCACCAGTGACTCAAAGGACGCCCAAGAGACCCAGTACTTC.

This clonotype was recorded a few times. The V and J genes are TRBV7-9 and TRBJ1-2; tentative D call: TRBD1 (5 bases). V lost 5 bases and J 8 bases, leaving 24 bases between the germline ends. This CDR3 comprises 16 residues. The germline V gene has CDR1 SEHNR and CDR2 FQNEAQ (reference sequence). In DNA, the CDR3 is TGTGCCAGCAGCCCTTCCTCAGGGTTCCCGCTATTGGGCTACACCTTC. Protein product: CASSPSSGFPLLGYTF.

This clonotype was seen a few times. This chain uses TRBV15 with TRBJ2-1; perhaps TRBD2 as D (6 bases). Germline lookup yields CDR1 LNHNV and CDR2 YYDKDF (reference sequence). The CDR3 spans 16 residues. Trimming left V 0 bases short and J 9 bases short, with 18 bases between. The CDR3 region is CATSREIGLRWGEQFF. CDR3 coding DNA: TGTGCCACCAGCAGAGAGATAGGACTAAGGTGGGGTGAGCAGTTCTTC.

The CDR3 DNA reads TGTGCCAGCAGTCACGTTTACCCTAGGGACAATGAGCAGTTCTTC. Its protein is CASSHVYPRDNEQFF. The J gene is TRBJ2-1, the V gene TRBV6-6; D is ambiguous. The CDR3 consists of 15 residues. In germline, CDR1 is MNHNY, CDR2 SVGAGI (reference sequence). V was clipped by 5 bases and J by 5 bases, with 16 bases between them.

The chain employs TRBV3-1 and TRBJ1-1; 8 positions match TRBD1. Unmatched junction bases numbered 2, after V lost 1 base and J lost 1 base. Per germline, CDR1 LGHDT and CDR2 YNNKEL (reference sequence). This CDR3 is built from 15 residues. As DNA, the CDR3 is TGTGCCAGCAGCCAAGCGGACAGGGAGAACACTGAAGCTTTCTTT. Translated: CASSQADRENTEAFF.

This clonotype was observed many times. The CDR3: CASRKQGARTEAFF. The CDR3 nucleotides are TGCGCCAGCAGGAAACAGGGGGCGAGGACTGAAGCTTTCTTT. The chain recombines TRBV5-1 with TRBJ1-1; 9 bases line up with TRBD1. The CDR3 runs to 14 residues. Germline V gene data show CDR1 as SGHRS and CDR2 as YFSETQ. V shed 5 bases and J 5 bases; nucleotides not matched to a gene: 7.

The rearrangement links TRBV29-1 to TRBJ1-2, with D perhaps TRBD1 (5 bases). The CDR3 extends over 12 amino acids. Trimming stripped 4 bases from V and 3 bases from J, with 9 bases between. The V gene's germline CDR1 is SQVTM and CDR2 ANQGSEA. For the CDR3, the DNA is TGCAGCGTTGTGGGGGGGGACTATGGCTACACCTTC. It yields the protein CSVVGGDYGYTF.

The rearrangement joins TRBV19 to TRBJ1-2, with TRBD1 matching over 9 bases. The CDR3 has 16 amino acids. V dropped 6 bases and J dropped 2; count of bases not matched to a gene: 10. CDR1 is LNHDA and CDR2 is SQIVND in the germline V gene (reference sequence). DNA for the CDR3: TGTGCCAGTAGCCAGAGTGGGGGACAGGGCAACTATGGCTACACCTTC. Protein: CASSQSGGQGNYGYTF.